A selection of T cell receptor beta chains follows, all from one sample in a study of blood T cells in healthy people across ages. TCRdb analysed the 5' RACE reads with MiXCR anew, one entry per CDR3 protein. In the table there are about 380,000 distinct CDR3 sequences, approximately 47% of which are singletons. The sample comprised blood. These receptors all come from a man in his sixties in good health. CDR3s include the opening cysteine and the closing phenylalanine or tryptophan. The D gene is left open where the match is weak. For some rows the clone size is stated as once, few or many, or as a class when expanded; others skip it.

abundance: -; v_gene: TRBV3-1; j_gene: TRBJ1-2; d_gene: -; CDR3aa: CASSPWTLYGYTF; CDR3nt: TGTGCCAGCAGCCCCTGGACTTTATATGGCTACACCTTC
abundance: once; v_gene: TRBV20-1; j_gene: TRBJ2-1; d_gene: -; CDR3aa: CSARVFGGSSYNEQFF; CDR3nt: TGCAGTGCTAGAGTTTTTGGGGGGAGCTCCTACAATGAGCAGTTCTTC
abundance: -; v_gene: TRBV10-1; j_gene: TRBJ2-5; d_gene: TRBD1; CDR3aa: CASSPGGQGEETQYF; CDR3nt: TGCGCCAGCAGTCCGGGCGGGCAGGGGGAAGAGACCCAGTACTTC
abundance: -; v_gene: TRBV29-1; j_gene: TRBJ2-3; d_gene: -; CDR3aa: CSVFGGRGRSGTSTDTQYF; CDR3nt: TGCAGCGTTTTTGGGGGCCGGGGGAGAAGCGGGACTAGCACAGATACGCAGTATTTT
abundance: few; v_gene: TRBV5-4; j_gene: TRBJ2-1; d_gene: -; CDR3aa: CASSLGGGREQFF; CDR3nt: TGTGCCAGCAGCTTGGGAGGGGGACGTGAGCAGTTCTTC
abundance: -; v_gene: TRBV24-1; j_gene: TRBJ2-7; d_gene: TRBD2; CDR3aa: CATSVGGSLSNEQYF; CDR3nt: TGTGCCACCAGTGTGGGGGGGAGTCTATCCAATGAGCAGTACTTC
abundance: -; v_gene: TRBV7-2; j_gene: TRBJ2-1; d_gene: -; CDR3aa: CASSISVSTYNEQFF; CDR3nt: TGTGCCAGCAGCATTAGCGTATCAACCTACAATGAGCAGTTCTTC
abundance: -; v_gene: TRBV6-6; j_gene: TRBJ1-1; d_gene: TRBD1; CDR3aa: CASSSPSGTGMGEAFF; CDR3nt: TGTGCCAGCAGTTCCCCAAGCGGGACAGGGATGGGTGAAGCTTTCTTT
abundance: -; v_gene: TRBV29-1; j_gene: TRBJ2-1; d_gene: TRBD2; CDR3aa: CSVEESGRGGYYNEQFF; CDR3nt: TGCAGCGTTGAGGAATCGGGGCGGGGGGGCTACTACAATGAGCAGTTCTTC
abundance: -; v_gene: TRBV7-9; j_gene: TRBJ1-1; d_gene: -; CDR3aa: CASSLGHVNTEAFF; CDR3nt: TGTGCCAGCAGCTTAGGGCACGTGAACACTGAAGCTTTCTTT
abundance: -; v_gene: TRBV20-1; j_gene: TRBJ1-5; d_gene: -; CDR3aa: CSALDTGSKQPQHF; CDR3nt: TGCAGTGCTCTAGACACAGGGAGTAAGCAGCCCCAGCATTTT
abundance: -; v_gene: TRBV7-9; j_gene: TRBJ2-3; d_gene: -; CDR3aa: CASRGPQFTDTQYF; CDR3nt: TGTGCCAGCAGGGGTCCACAGTTCACAGATACGCAGTATTTT
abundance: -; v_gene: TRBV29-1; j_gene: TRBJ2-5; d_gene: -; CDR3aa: CSVDGIQGTQYF; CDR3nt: TGCAGCGTTGATGGCATCCAGGGGACCCAGTACTTC
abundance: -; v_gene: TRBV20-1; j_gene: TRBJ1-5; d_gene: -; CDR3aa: CSARLGANQPQHF; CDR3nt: TGCAGTGCCCGACTAGGGGCTAATCAGCCCCAGCATTTT
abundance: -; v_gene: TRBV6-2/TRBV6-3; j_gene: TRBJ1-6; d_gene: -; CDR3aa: CASSRGSDSPLHF; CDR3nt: TGTGCCAGCTCCCGGGGAAGTGATTCACCCCTCCACTTT
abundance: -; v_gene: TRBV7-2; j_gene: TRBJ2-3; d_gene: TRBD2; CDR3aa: CASSLGAGGDTQYF; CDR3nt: TGTGCCAGCAGCTTAGGGGCGGGAGGGGACACGCAGTATTTT
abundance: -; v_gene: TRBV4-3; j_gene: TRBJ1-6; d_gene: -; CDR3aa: CASSQGADDSPLHF; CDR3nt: TGCGCCAGCAGCCAGGGGGCAGATGATTCACCCCTCCACTTT
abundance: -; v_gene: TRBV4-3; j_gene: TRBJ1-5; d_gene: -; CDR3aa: CASSQDRARASNQPQHF; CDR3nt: TGCGCCAGCAGCCAAGATAGGGCCAGGGCTAGCAATCAGCCCCAGCATTTT
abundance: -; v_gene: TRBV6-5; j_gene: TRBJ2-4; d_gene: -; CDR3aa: CASSLGRQAKNIQYF; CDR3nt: TGTGCCAGCAGTCTAGGCCGTCAAGCCAAAAACATTCAGTACTTC
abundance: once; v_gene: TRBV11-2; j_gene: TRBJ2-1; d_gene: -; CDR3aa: CARSPGAGRNEQFF; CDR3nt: TGTGCCAGAAGCCCGGGGGCGGGGCGCAATGAGCAGTTCTTC
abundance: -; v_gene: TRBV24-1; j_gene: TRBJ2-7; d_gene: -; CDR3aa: CATSVDGVREQYF; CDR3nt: TGTGCCACCAGTGTTGACGGGGTGAGGGAGCAGTACTTC
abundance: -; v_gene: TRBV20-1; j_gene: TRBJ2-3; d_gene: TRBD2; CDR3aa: CSAVTSPTDTQYF; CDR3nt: TGCAGTGCGGTGACTAGCCCCACAGATACGCAGTATTTT
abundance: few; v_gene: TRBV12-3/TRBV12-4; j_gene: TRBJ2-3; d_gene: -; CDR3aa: CASRTRLDTQYF; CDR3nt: TGTGCCAGCAGAACCAGACTAGATACGCAGTATTTT
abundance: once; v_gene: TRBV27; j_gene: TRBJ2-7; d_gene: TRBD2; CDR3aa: CASRRTGGGIYEQYF; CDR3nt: TGTGCCAGCAGAAGAACGGGGGGTGGGATCTACGAGCAGTACTTC
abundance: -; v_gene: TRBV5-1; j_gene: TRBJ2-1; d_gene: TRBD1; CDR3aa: CASSLGQGRINEQFF; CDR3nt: TGCGCCAGCAGCTTAGGACAGGGGAGGATTAATGAGCAGTTCTTC
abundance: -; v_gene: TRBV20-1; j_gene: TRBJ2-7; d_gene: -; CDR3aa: CSAAGRTAPYEQYF; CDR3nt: TGCAGTGCTGCAGGCCGGACGGCTCCCTACGAGCAGTACTTC
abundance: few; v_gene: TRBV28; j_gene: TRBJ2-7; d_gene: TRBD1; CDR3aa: CASNLPGTGSYEQYF; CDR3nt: TGTGCCAGCAACCTTCCCGGGACAGGTTCCTACGAGCAGTACTTC
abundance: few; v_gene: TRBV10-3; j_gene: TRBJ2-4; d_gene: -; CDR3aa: CAIRGEAKNIQYF; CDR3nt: TGTGCCATCAGAGGAGAAGCCAAAAACATTCAGTACTTC
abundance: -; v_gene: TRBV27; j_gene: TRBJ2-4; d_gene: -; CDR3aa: CASSSSEVAKNIQYF; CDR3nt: TGTGCCAGCAGTAGTAGCGAGGTAGCCAAAAACATTCAGTACTTC
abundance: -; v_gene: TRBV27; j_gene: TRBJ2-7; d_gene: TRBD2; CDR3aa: CASSPRTSEAYEQYF; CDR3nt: TGTGCCAGCAGTCCGAGGACTAGCGAAGCCTACGAGCAGTACTTC
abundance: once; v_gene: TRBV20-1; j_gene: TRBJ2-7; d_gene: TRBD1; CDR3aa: CSASPRTGYSRYF; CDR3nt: TGCAGTGCTAGCCCTCGGACAGGCTATAGCAGGTACTTC
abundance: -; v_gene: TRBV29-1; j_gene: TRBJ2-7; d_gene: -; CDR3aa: CSAEGGGPSYEQYF; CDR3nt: TGCAGCGCGGAGGGGGGCGGGCCCTCCTACGAGCAGTACTTC
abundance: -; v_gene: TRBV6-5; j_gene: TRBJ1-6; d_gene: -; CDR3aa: CASSLQVNSPLHF; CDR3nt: TGTGCCAGCAGCCTACAGGTTAATTCACCCCTCCACTTT
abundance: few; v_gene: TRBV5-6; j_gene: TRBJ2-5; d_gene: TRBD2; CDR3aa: CASSLDLAGGETQYF; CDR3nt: TGTGCCAGCAGCTTGGACCTAGCGGGGGGGGAGACCCAGTACTTC
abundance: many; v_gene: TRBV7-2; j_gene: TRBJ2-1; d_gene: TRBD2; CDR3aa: CASSLAALAGSEEQFF; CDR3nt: TGTGCCAGCAGCTTAGCGGCACTAGCGGGATCGGAGGAGCAGTTCTTC
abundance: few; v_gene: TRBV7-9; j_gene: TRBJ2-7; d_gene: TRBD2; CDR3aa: CASSLKLADSYEQYF; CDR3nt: TGTGCCAGCAGCTTAAAACTAGCGGACTCCTACGAGCAGTACTTC
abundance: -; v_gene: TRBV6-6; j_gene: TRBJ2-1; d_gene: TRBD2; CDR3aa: CASSAGLAGADEQFF; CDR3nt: TGTGCCAGCAGTGCAGGACTAGCGGGGGCTGATGAGCAGTTCTTC
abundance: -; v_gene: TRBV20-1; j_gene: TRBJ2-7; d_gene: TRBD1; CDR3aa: CSQPGQGTYEQYF; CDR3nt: TGCAGTCAACCGGGACAGGGAACCTACGAGCAGTACTTC
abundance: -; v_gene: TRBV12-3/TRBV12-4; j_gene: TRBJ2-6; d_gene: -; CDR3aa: CASSRAEGANVLTF; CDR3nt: TGTGCCAGCAGCCGGGCTGAGGGGGCCAACGTCCTGACTTTC
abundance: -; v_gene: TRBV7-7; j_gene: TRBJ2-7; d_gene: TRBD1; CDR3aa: CASSQGQGVYEQYF; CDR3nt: TGTGCTAGCAGCCAGGGACAGGGGGTATACGAGCAGTACTTC
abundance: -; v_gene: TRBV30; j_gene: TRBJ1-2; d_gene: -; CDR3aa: CAWEGTRGGYGYTF; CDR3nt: TGTGCCTGGGAAGGGACAAGAGGGGGCTATGGCTACACCTTC
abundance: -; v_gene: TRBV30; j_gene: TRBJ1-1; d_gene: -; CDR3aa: CAWSAGQQMNTEAFF; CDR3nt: TGTGCCTGGAGTGCGGGGCAACAAATGAACACTGAAGCTTTCTTT
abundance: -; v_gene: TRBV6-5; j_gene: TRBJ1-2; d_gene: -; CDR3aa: CASSYSIGDANYGYTF; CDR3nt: TGTGCCAGCAGTTACTCGATCGGGGACGCTAACTATGGCTACACCTTC
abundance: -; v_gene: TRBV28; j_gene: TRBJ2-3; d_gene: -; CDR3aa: CASSLPGASDTQYF; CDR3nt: TGTGCCAGCAGTCTTCCCGGGGCGTCCGATACGCAGTATTTT
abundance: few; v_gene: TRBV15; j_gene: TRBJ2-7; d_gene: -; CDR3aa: CATSYGGIGSYEQYF; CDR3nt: TGTGCCACCAGCTATGGGGGGATCGGCTCCTACGAGCAGTACTTC
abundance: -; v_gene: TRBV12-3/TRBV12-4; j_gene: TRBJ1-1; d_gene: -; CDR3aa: CASSPIGPLNTEAFF; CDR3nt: TGTGCCAGCAGTCCTATAGGGCCCCTGAACACTGAAGCTTTCTTT
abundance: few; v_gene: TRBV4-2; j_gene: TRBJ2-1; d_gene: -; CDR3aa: CASSQESAGSYNEQFF; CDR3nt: TGTGCCAGCAGCCAAGAATCGGCGGGATCCTACAATGAGCAGTTCTTC